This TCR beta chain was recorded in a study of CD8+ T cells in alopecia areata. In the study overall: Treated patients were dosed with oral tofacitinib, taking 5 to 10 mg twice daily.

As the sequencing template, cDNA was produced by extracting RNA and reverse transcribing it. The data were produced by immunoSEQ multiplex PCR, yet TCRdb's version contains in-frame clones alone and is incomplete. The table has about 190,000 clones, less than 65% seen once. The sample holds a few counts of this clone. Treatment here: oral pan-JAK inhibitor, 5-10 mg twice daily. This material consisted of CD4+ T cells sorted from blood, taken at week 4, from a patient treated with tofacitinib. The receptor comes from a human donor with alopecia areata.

The CDR3 here is CASSGDTLYGYTF. DNA for the CDR3: TGTGCCAGCAGCGGGGACACCCTCTATGGCTACACCTTC. The rearrangement links TRBV6-6 to TRBJ1-2, with D tentatively TRBD1 (6 bases). Germline CDR1 is MNHNY and CDR2 is SVGAGI (reference sequence). The CDR3 runs 13 residues. Deletions cut 6 bases from V and 4 bases from J, with 12 bases between.